This T cell receptor beta chain derives from a study of breast tumors, draining lymph nodes, adjacent tissues. The lymph nodes were axillary draining lymph nodes from breast cancer patients. This clonotype was counted at least ten times. Antigen specificity is unknown. Study-level findings and limits: Tumors had less TCR diversity than lymph nodes, more than nontumor tissue. Tumor and nontumor repertoires were significantly more similar in luminal-like than in basal-like breast cancer.

CDR3 length equals 13 residues. Germline V lookup: CDR1 KGHDR, CDR2 SFDVKD. V was pared by 12 bases and J by 0 bases, with 10 bases between. Using its own MiXCR run on the multiplex PCR reads, TCRdb lists one record per CDR3 protein. The sample includes around 230,000 distinct CDR3 sequences, roughly a third seen only once; the top ten take over 3.5%. The chain combines TRBV24-1 with TRBJ2-2; D uncertain. The material sequenced was axillary lymph node tissue. The source is a female donor with breast cancer. Some clones in this sample may be carry-over from other donors' samples. The CDR3 nucleotides are TGTGCCGTACGCAGCCCGAACACCGGGGAGCTGTTTTTT. Amino acid sequence: CAVRSPNTGELFF.